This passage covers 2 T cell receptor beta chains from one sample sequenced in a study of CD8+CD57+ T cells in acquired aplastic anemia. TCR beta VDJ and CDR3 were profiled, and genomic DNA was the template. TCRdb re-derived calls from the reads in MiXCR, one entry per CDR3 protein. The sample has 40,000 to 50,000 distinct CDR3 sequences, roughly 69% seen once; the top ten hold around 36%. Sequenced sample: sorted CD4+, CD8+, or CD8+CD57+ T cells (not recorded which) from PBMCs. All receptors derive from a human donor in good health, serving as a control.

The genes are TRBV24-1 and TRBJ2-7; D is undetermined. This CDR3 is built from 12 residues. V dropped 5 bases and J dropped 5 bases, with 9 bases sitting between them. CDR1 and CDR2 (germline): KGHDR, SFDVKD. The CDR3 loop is CATSGMSNEQYF. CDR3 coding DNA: TGTGCCACCAGTGGTATGAGTAACGAGCAGTACTTC.

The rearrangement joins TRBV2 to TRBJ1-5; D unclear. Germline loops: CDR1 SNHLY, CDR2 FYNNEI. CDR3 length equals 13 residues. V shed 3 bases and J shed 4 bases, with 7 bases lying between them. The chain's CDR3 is CASSEDPNQPQHF. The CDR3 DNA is TGTGCCAGCAGTGAGGACCCGAATCAGCCCCAGCATTTT.